The 22 T cell receptor beta chains below all came from one sample that was sequenced in a study of graft-versus-host responses after intestinal transplantation. Only in-frame clones appear in the TCRdb table, and some are missing; sequencing was by immunoSEQ multiplex PCR. The sample lists around 50,000 clones; 80% to 90% were seen once. The sequencing here drew on PBMCs, taken 26 days after transplant. The receptors stem from a human patient who received an intestinal transplant, so some T cells may come from the graft donor.

The DNA of the CDR3 is TGTGCCAGCATCCCGACAGGGGGGAACACCGGGGAGCTGTTTTTT. This encodes CASIPTGGNTGELFF. The gene calls are TRBV11-2 and TRBJ2-2; 9 bases fit TRBD1. Germline V lookup: CDR1 SGHAT, CDR2 FQNNGV. Trimming cost V 7 bases and J 1 base; bases outside gene matches: 4. There are 15 residues in the CDR3.

J is TRBJ2-7 and V is TRBV6-1, with 8 bases fitting TRBD1. Trimming at V came to 2 bases and at J to 0 bases, leaving 9 bases not matched to a gene. CDR3 size: 17 residues. The germline CDR1 and CDR2 sequences are MNHNS and SASEGT. The CDR3: CASSEFLTGVSSYEQYV. DNA for the CDR3: TGTGCCAGCAGTGAATTTTTGACAGGGGTAAGCTCCTACGAGCAGTACGTC.

The gene calls are TRBV11-2 and TRBJ1-2; TRBD1 matches at 7 bases. Germline-derived CDR1 and CDR2 are SGHAT and FQNNGV. Trimming removed 1 base from V and 6 bases from J; junction bases left unmatched: 11. The CDR3 has 16 amino acids. The CDR3 spells CASSLVGSGGSHGYTF. CDR3 DNA: TGTGCCAGCAGCTTAGTGGGGTCAGGGGGTAGTCATGGCTACACCTTC.

The gene calls are TRBV25-1 and TRBJ2-6; 12 positions match TRBD1. CDR3 length: 17 residues. CDR1 MGHDK and CDR2 SYGVNS come from the germline V gene. The V and J ends lost 5 bases and 2 bases, in that order; junction bases with no gene match: 4. The CDR3 bases are TGTGCCAGCAGTTACGGGACAGGGGGCACTGGGGCCAACGTCCTGACTTTC. Translation gives CASSYGTGGTGANVLTF.

The genes are TRBV6-5 and TRBJ2-5; TRBD1 might be the D (8 bases). This CDR3 has 12 amino acids. Trimming removed 7 bases from V and 7 bases from J, with 13 bases in between. Per the germline V gene, CDR1 is MNHEY and CDR2 is SVGAGI. The CDR3 loop reads CASTGGGGTQYF. For the CDR3, the DNA is TGTGCCAGCACAGGGGGCGGGGGGACCCAGTACTTC.

The chain carries TRBV14 and TRBJ2-7, with TRBD1 identical over 7 bases. CDR1 is SGHDN and CDR2 is FVKESK in the germline V gene. This CDR3 region has 13 residues. Germline trimming cut 4 bases from V and 3 bases from J; bases unmatched to any gene: 3. The CDR3 loop is CASSLGQRYEQYV. The CDR3 coding sequence is TGTGCCAGCAGCCTGGGACAGCGCTACGAGCAGTACGTC.

V is TRBV4-1 and J is TRBJ2-5, with D possibly TRBD2 on 5 matching bases. Between the trimmed V and J ends, which lost 0 bases and 3 bases, there was a span of 20 bases. CDR1 MGHRA and CDR2 YSYEKL come from the germline V gene. The CDR3 runs 18 residues. CDR3 coding DNA: TGCGCCAGCAGCCAAGATAAGGCTTGGCGGGCTAGTGAAGAGACCCAGTACTTC. It yields the protein CASSQDKAWRASEETQYF.

This chain links TRBV13 with TRBJ2-1, with TRBD2 matching over 9 bases. The germline CDR1 and CDR2 sequences are PRHDT and FYEKMQ (reference sequence). CDR3 length: 18 amino acids. Germline trimming cut 4 bases from V and 4 bases from J; bases unmatched to any gene: 14. The chain's CDR3 is CASSSSTEGGGDYNEQFF. The CDR3 region has the DNA TGTGCCAGCAGCTCCTCAACCGAGGGCGGGGGGGATTACAATGAGCAGTTCTTC.

V gene TRBV5-1 combines with J gene TRBJ2-5; 10 positions match TRBD2. The germline V gene has CDR1 SGHRS and CDR2 YFSETQ. The V gene end was trimmed by 3 bases and the J gene end by 5 bases; junction bases not matched to a gene: 13. The CDR3 runs 17 residues. The CDR3 protein is CASSSQSSGGLGETQYF. For the CDR3, the DNA is TGCGCCAGCAGCTCTCAGTCTAGCGGGGGACTGGGGGAGACCCAGTACTTC.

The chain couples TRBV10-2 to TRBJ2-1; D possibly corresponds to TRBD2 (6 bases). This CDR3 has 14 residues. Germline CDR1 is WSHSY and CDR2 is SAAADI. Trimming removed 8 bases from V and 4 bases from J, with 15 bases in between. CDR3 DNA: TGCGCCAGCGGGCCTAGCGACCAGTACAATGAGCAGTTCTTC. Its translation: CASGPSDQYNEQFF.

The rearrangement uses TRBV9 and TRBJ1-2, with D unclear. Trimming removed 0 bases from V and 8 bases from J, with 20 bases in between. The CDR3 contains 16 residues. Per the germline V gene, CDR1 is SGDLS and CDR2 is YYNGEE. The CDR3 sequence is CASSVGPPDAGGGYTF. DNA of the CDR3: TGTGCCAGCAGCGTAGGCCCACCAGATGCGGGTGGGGGCTACACCTTC.

The gene calls are TRBV25-1 and TRBJ1-5; D is unresolved. Trimming pared 1 base from V and 3 bases from J, leaving 10 bases between. The length of the CDR3 is 15 residues. The germline gives CDR1 MGHDK, CDR2 SYGVNS. The DNA of the CDR3 is TGTGCCAGCAGTGAATCGAACAGACCCAATCAGCCCCAGCATTTT. Translation gives CASSESNRPNQPQHF.

This sequence joins TRBV4-2 and TRBJ2-2; TRBD2 matches 11 bases. The V gene's germline CDR1 is LGHNA and CDR2 YNFKEQ. The CDR3 is made up of 18 amino acids. Trimming took 0 bases from V and 4 from J; bases not matched to a gene: 7. CDR3 protein: CASSQESSGGFPTGELFF. DNA for the CDR3: TGTGCCAGCAGCCAAGAGTCTAGCGGGGGGTTCCCCACCGGGGAGCTGTTTTTT.

This rearrangement joins TRBV19 to TRBJ2-5; 9 nucleotides align to TRBD2. Germline V lookup: CDR1 LNHDA, CDR2 SQIVND (reference sequence). The CDR3 contains 17 residues. With 5 bases clipped from V and 4 bases from J, the junction kept 14 bases outside the gene matches. CDR3 sequence: CASSPGGSGRSRETQYF. For the CDR3, the DNA is TGTGCCAGTAGTCCCGGTGGTAGCGGGAGATCAAGAGAGACCCAGTACTTC.

The chain joins TRBV6-5 to TRBJ2-3; TRBD2 might be the D (5 bases). This CDR3 contains 11 residues. V lost 7 bases, J lost 8 bases, and 10 bases lay in between. CDR1 MNHEY and CDR2 SVGAGI come from the germline V gene. The CDR3 region is CASTGMGTQYF. Here the CDR3 DNA reads TGTGCCAGCACCGGGATGGGTACGCAGTATTTT.

V usage is TRBV5-8 and J usage is TRBJ1-2, with D possibly being TRBD1 (5 bases). The germline V gene encodes CDR1 SGHTS and CDR2 YDEGEE. There are 14 residues in the CDR3. V gave up 2 bases and J gave up 8 bases, with 16 bases separating them. DNA for the CDR3: TGTGCCAGCAGCTTCGGCGGTTGGGGCGAAGGCTACACCTTC. Amino acids: CASSFGGWGEGYTF.

This clone was seen a single time. V and J are TRBV11-3 and TRBJ2-1, with 8 bases fitting TRBD1. V lost 4 bases and J lost 9; bases outside the gene matches: 14. The germline V gene has CDR1 SGHNT and CDR2 YENEEA. The CDR3 extends over 16 amino acids. The CDR3 region is CASSYTKGQGATEQFF. The CDR3 nucleotides are TGTGCCAGCAGCTATACTAAAGGACAGGGAGCTACTGAGCAGTTCTTC.

The rearrangement uses TRBV5-4 and TRBJ1-2, with D possibly TRBD1 on 5 matching bases. Germline-derived CDR1 and CDR2 are SGHNT and YYREEE (reference sequence). Trimming pared 0 bases from V and 10 bases from J, leaving 19 bases between. The CDR3 runs to 15 residues. CDR3 sequence (DNA): TGTGCCAGCAGCTTGGACCCAGGGCACTCTTCAGACTACACCTTC. Residues: CASSLDPGHSSDYTF.

The CDR3 here is CASRLLAGSYNEQFF. The CDR3 region has the DNA TGTGCCAGCAGACTACTAGCTGGATCTTACAATGAGCAGTTCTTC. This sequence joins TRBV6-5 and TRBJ2-1, with a weak D call TRBD2 (6 bases). This CDR3 has 15 residues. V lost 6 bases and J lost 4, with 16 bases in between. Germline CDR1 MNHEY, CDR2 SVGAGI.

This clone showed up just a few times. The chain employs TRBV21-1 and TRBJ2-7; TRBD1 was called by the table and not checked on the DNA. TRBV21-1 is a pseudogene locus. CDR3 length: 16 amino acids. CDR3 sequence (DNA): TGTGCCAGCAGCAAAGACGGCAGGGGGCGCTCCTACGAGCAGTACGTC. Protein product: CASSKDGRGRSYEQYV.

This clone appeared once. The V gene is TRBV5-1, the J gene TRBJ2-7; 8 bases match TRBD1. This CDR3 has 16 amino acids. In germline, CDR1 is SGHRS, CDR2 YFSETQ. Trimming removed 3 bases from V and 5 bases from J; junction bases left unmatched: 13. The CDR3 sequence is CASSSTGQGTGNEQYF. DNA for the CDR3: TGCGCCAGCAGCTCAACAGGACAGGGCACGGGGAACGAGCAGTACTTC.

The gene calls are TRBV7-2 and TRBJ2-5; 8 nucleotides align to TRBD2. The CDR3 contains 14 residues. Germline-derived CDR1 and CDR2 are SGHTA and FQGNSA. The junction had 3 bases not matched to a gene; V was cut back by 1 base and J by 5 bases. The CDR3 sequence is CASSLGGGRETQYF. In DNA, the CDR3 is TGTGCCAGCAGCTTAGGGGGCGGGAGGGAGACCCAGTACTTC.